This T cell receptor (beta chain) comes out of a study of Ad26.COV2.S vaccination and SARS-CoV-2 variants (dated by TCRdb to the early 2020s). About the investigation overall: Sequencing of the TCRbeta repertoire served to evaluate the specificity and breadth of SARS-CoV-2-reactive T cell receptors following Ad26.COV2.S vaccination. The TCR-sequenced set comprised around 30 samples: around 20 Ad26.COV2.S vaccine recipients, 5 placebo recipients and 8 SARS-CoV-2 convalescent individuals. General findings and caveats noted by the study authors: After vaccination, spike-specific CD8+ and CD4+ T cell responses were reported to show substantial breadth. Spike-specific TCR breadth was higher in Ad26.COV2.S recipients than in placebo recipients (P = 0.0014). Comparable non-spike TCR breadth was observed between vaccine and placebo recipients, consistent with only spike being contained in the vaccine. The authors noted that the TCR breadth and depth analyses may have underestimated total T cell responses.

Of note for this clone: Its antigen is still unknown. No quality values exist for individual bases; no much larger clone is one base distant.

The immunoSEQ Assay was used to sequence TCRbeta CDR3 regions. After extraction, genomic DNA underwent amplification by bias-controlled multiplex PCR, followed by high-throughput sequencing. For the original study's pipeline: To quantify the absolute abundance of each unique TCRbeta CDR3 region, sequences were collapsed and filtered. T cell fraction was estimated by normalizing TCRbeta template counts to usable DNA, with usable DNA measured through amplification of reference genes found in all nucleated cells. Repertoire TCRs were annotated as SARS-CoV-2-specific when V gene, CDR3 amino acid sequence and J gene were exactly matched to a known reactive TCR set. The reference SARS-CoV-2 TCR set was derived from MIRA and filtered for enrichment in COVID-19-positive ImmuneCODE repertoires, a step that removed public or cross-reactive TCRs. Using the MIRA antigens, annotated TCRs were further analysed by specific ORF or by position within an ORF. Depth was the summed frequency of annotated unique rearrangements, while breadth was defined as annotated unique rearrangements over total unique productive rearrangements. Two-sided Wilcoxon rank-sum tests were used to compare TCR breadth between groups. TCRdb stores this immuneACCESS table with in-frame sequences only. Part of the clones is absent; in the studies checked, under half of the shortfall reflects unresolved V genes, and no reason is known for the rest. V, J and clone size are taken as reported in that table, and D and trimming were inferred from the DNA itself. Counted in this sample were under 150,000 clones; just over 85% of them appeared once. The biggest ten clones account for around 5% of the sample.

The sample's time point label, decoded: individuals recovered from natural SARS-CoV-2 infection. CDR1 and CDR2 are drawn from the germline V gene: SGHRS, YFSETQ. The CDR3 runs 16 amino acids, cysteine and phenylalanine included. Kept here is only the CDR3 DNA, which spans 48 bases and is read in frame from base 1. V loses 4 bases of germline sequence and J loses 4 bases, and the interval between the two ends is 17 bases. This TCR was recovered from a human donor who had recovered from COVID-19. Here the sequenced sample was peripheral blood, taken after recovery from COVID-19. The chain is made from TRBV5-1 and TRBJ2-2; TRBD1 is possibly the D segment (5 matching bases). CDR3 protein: CASSIMYRRGTGELFF. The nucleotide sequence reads TGCGCCAGCAGCATAATGTACAGGCGAGGCACCGGGGAGCTGTTTTTT.